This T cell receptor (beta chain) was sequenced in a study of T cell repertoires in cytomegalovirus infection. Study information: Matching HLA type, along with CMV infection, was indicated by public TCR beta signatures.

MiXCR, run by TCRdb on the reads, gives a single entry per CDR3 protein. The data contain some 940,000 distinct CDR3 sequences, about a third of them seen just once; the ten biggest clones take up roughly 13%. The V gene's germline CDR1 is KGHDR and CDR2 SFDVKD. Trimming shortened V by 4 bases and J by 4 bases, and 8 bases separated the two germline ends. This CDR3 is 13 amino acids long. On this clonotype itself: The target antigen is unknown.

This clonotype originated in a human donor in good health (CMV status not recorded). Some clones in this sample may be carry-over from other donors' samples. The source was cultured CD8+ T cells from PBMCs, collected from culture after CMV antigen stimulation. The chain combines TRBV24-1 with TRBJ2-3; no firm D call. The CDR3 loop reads CATSDFVPDTQYF. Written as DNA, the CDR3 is TGTGCCACCAGTGACTTTGTCCCAGATACGCAGTATTTT.